A few counts support the clone carrying this TCR beta chain. The J segment lost 7 bases and the V segment lost 4 bases, leaving 9 bases of the junction unmatched. This CDR3 is built from 16 residues. From germline, CDR1 is SGHTA and CDR2 FQGNSA. These data are taken from a study of cytomegalovirus exposure and HLA in healthy donors. PCR amplification relied on 60 Vbeta primers (plus 13 Jbeta primers). Sequencing was performed with immunoSEQ multiplex PCR; in TCRdb, only in-frame clones are kept and a portion is missing. Of 150,000 to 200,000 clones detected, about 86% appear once; the ten largest clones hold about 1.7%.

The TCR sequence derives from a man aged 35 to 55 in good health and CMV-seropositive. The chain recombines TRBV7-2 with TRBJ2-3; 12 nucleotides line up with TRBD2. The specimen was PBMCs. DNA for the CDR3: TGTGCCAGCAGCTCTCTGACTAGCGGGAGAAGGTATACGCAGTATTTT. Translated, it gives CASSSLTSGRRYTQYF.